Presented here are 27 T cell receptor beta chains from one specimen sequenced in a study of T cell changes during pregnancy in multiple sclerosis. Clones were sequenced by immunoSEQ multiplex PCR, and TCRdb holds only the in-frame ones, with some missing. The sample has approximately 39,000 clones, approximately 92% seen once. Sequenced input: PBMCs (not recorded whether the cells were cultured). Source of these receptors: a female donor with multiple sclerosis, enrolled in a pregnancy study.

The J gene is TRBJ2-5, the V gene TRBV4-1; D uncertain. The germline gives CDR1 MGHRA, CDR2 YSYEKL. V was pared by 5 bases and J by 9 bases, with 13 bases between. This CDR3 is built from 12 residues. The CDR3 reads CASSALIGAQYF. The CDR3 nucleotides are TGCGCCAGCAGCGCGCTAATTGGGGCCCAGTACTTC.

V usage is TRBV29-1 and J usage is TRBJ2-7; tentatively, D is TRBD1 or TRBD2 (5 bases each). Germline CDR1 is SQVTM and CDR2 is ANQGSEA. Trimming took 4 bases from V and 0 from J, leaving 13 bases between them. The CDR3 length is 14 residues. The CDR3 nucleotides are TGCAGCGTTGTTAGTTTGGGGGACTCCTACGAGCAGTACTTC. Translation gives CSVVSLGDSYEQYF.

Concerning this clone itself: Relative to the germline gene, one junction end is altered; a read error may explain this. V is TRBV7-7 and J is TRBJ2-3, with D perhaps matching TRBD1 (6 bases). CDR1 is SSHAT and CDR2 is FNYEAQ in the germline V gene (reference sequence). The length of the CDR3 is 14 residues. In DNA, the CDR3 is TGTGCTAGCAGCTTATCAGGGGCGGCAGATACGCAGTATTTT. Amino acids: CASSLSGAADTQYF. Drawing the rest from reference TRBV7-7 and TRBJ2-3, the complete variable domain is GAGVSQSPRYKVTKRGQDVTLRCDPISSHATLYWYQQALGQGPEFLTYFNYEAQPDKSGLPSDRFSAERPEGSISTLTIQRTEQRDSAMYRCASSLSGAADTQYFGPGTRLTVL.

The CDR3 region is CASSLAPPTGSPGNTIYF. In DNA form, the CDR3 reads TGTGCCAGCAGCTTAGCCCCCCCCACAGGGTCCCCTGGAAACACCATATATTTT. V usage is TRBV11-2 and J usage is TRBJ1-3, with a weak D call TRBD1 (6 bases). There are 18 residues in the CDR3. V was clipped by 1 base and J by 2 bases, with 18 bases between them. Germline V lookup: CDR1 SGHAT, CDR2 FQNNGV.

CDR3 protein: CASSLVGASYNEQFF. The DNA of the CDR3 is TGTGCCAGCAGCTTAGTGGGGGCATCCTACAATGAGCAGTTCTTC. The rearrangement uses TRBV7-9 and TRBJ2-1; weak D call: TRBD1 (6 bases). CDR1 is SEHNR and CDR2 is FQNEAQ in the germline V gene (reference sequence). The CDR3 contains 15 residues. The ends were cut back, 1 base at V and 1 base at J, with 8 bases in the middle.

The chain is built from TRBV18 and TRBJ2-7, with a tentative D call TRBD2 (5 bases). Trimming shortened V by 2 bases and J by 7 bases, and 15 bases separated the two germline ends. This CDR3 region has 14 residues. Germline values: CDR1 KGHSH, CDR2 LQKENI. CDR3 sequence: CASSPVEGQEEQYF. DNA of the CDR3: TGTGCCAGCTCACCAGTAGAGGGTCAGGAAGAGCAGTACTTC. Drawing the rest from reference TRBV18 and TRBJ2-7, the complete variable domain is NAGVMQNPRHLVRRRGQEARLRCSPMKGHSHVYWYRQLPEEGLKFMVYLQKENIIDESGMPKERFSAEFPKEGPSILRIQQVVRGDSAAYFCASSPVEGQEEQYFGPGTRLTVT.

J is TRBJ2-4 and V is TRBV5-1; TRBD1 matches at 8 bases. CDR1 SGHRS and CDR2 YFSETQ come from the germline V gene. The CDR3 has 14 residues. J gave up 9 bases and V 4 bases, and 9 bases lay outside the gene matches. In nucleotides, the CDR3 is TGCGCCAGCAGCCCCGGACAGGGCTGGAGCATTCAGTACTTC. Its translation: CASSPGQGWSIQYF.

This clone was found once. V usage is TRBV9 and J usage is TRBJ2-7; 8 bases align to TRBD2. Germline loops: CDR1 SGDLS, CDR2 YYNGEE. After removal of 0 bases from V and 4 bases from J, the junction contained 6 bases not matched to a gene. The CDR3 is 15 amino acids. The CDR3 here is CASSVDPAGVYEQYF. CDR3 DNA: TGTGCCAGCAGCGTAGATCCAGCGGGAGTGTACGAGCAGTACTTC.

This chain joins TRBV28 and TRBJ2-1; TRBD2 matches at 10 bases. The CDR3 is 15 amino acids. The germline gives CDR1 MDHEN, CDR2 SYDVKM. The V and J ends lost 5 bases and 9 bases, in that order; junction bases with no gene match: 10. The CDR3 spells CASSPSGLAIGEQFF. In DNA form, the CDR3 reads TGTGCCAGCAGTCCGTCGGGACTAGCGATCGGTGAGCAGTTCTTC.

Here the CDR3 DNA reads TGTGCCAGCAGTTACAGGTGGTCGGCATCCTACGAGCAGTACTTC. Its protein product is CASSYRWSASYEQYF. The chain recombines TRBV6-5 with TRBJ2-7; D unclear. The V gene lost 2 bases and the J gene lost 1 base, with 12 bases spanning the gap. Germline-derived CDR1 and CDR2 are MNHEY and SVGAGI. The CDR3 totals 15 residues.

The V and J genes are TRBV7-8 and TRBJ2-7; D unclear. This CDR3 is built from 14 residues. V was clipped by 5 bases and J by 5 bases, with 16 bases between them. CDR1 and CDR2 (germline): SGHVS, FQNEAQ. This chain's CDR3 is CASSDPNPRDEQYF. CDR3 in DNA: TGTGCCAGCAGCGACCCAAACCCAAGAGACGAGCAGTACTTC.

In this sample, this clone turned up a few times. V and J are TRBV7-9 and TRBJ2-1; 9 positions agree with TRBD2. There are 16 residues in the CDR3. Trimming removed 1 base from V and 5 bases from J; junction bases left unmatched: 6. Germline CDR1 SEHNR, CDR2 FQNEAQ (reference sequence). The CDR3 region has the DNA TGTGCCAGCAGCTTAGTATCCAGCGGGAGGAACAATGAGCAGTTCTTC. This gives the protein CASSLVSSGRNNEQFF. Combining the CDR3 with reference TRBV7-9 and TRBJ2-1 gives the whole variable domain DTGVSQNPRHKITKRGQNVTFRCDPISEHNRLYWYRQTLGQGPEFLTYFQNEAQLEKSRLLSDRFSAERPKGSFSTLEIQRTEQGDSAMYLCASSLVSSGRNNEQFFGPGTRLTVL.

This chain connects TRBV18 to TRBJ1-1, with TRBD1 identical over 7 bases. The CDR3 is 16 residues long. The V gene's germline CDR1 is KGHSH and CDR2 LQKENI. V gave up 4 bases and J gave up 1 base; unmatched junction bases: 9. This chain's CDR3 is CASSQNRGQENTEAFF. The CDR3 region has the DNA TGTGCCAGCTCACAAAACAGGGGTCAGGAGAACACTGAAGCTTTCTTT.

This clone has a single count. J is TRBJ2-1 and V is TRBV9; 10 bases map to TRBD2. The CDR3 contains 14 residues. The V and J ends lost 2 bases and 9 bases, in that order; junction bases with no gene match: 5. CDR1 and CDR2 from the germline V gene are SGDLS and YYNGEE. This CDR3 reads CASSVASGSIEQFF. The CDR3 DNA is TGTGCCAGCAGCGTGGCTAGCGGGAGCATTGAGCAGTTCTTC.

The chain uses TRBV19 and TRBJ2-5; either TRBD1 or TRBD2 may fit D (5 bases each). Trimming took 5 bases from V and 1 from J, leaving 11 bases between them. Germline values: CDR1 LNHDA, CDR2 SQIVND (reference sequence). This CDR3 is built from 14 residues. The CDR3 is CASSPGRIQETQYF. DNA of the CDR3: TGTGCCAGTAGTCCGGGACGGATCCAAGAGACCCAGTACTTC.

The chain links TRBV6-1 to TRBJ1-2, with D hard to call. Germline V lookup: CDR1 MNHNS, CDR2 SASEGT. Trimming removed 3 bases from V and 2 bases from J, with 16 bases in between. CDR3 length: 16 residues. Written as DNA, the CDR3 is TGTGCCAGCAGTGATTGGGTGACACGGGGAAACTATGGCTACACCTTC. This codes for CASSDWVTRGNYGYTF.

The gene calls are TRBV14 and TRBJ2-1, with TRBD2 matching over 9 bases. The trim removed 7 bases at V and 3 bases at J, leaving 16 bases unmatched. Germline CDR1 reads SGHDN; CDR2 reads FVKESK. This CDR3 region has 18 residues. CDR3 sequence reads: CASTKGPSGNQNYNEQFF. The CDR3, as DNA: TGTGCCAGCACGAAAGGGCCTAGCGGGAATCAAAACTACAATGAGCAGTTCTTC.

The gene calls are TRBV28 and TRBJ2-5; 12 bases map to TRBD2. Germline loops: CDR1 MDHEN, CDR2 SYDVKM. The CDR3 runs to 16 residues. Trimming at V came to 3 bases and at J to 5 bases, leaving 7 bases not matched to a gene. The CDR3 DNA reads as TGTGCCAGCAGTTTTGGGGGCACTAGCGGGAGGGAGACCCAGTACTTC. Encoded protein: CASSFGGTSGRETQYF. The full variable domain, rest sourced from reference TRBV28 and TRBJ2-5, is DVKVTQSSRYLVKRTGEKVFLECVQDMDHENMFWYRQDPGLGLRLIYFSYDVKMKEKGDIPEGYSVSREKKERFSLILESASTNQTSMYLCASSFGGTSGRETQYFGPGTRLLVL.

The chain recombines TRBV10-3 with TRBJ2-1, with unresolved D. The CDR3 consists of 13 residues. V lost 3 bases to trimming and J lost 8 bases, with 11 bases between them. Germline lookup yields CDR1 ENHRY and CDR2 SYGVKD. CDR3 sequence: CAISDGSAHEQFF. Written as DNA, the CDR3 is TGTGCCATCAGTGATGGCTCGGCCCATGAGCAGTTCTTC.

The CDR3 nucleotides read TGTGCCAGCACCCCCTACGAGCAGTACTTC. It specifies CASTPYEQYF. The chain recombines TRBV6-5 with TRBJ2-7; unclear D gene. Deletions cut 7 bases from V and 2 bases from J, with 3 bases between. Germline V gene lookup returns CDR1 MNHEY and CDR2 SVGAGI. CDR3 size: 10 residues.

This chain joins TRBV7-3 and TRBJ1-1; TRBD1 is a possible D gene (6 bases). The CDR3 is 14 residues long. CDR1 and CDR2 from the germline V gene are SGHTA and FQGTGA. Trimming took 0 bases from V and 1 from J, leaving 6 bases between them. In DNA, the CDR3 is TGTGCCAGCAGCTTAACAGGGGGGAACACTGAAGCTTTCTTT. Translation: CASSLTGGNTEAFF. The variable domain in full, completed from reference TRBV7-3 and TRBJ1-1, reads GAGVSQTPSNKVTEKGKYVELRCDPISGHTALYWYRQSLGQGPEFLIYFQGTGAADDSGLPNDRFFAVRPEGSVSTLKIQRTERGDSAVYLCASSLTGGNTEAFFGQGTRLTVV.

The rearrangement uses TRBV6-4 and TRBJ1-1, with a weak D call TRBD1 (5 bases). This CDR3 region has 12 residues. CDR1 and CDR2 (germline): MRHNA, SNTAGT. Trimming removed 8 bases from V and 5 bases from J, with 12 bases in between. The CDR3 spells CASRGIGTEAFF. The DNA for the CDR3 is TGTGCCAGCCGGGGGATAGGTACTGAAGCTTTCTTT.

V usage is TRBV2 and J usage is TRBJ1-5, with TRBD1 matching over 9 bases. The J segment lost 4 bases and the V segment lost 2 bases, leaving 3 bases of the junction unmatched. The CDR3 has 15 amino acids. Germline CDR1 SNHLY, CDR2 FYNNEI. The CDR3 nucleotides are TGTGCCAGCAGTGAATTGGACAGGGGAAATCAGCCCCAGCATTTT. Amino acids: CASSELDRGNQPQHF.

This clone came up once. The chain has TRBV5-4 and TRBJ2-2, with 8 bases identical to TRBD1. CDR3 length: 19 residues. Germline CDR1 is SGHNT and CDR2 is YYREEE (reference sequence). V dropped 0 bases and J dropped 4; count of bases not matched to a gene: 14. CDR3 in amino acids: CASSLDWSSWTGSTGELFF. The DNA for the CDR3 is TGTGCCAGCAGCTTGGATTGGTCTAGTTGGACAGGGAGCACCGGGGAGCTGTTTTTT.

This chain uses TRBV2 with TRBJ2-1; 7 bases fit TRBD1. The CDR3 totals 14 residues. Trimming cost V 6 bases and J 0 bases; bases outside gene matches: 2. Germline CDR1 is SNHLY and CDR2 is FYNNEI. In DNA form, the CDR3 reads TGTGCCAGCAGGGACAGGAGCTCCTACAATGAGCAGTTCTTC. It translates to CASRDRSSYNEQFF.

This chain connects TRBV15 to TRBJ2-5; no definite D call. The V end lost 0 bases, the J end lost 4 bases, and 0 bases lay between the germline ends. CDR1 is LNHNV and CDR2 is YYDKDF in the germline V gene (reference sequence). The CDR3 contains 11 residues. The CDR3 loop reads CATSREETQYF. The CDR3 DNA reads TGTGCCACCAGCAGAGAAGAGACCCAGTACTTC.

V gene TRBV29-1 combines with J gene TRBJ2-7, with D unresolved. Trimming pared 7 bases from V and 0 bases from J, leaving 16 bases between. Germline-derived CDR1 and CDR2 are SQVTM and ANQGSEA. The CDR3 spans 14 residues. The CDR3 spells CSARPEYLSYEQYF. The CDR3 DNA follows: TGCAGCGCCCGGCCAGAATACCTCTCCTACGAGCAGTACTTC.